This T cell receptor beta chain was identified during a study of neurological immune-mediated disorders. Study results and limitations: Multiple sclerosis patients had less TCR clonal expansion than even healthy controls, unlike HTLV-1-associated myelopathy.

The CDR3 has 16 residues. Trimming removed 0 bases from V and 5 bases from J, with 13 bases in between. Germline V gene lookup returns CDR1 LGHNA and CDR2 YSLEER. Each TCR transcript was tagged with a 10-nucleotide random UMI during 5'RACE. TCRdb called the 5' RACE reads again in MiXCR, with one record for every CDR3 protein. The sample lists more than 25,000 distinct CDR3 sequences; about 12% were seen once. This clonotype was counted many times. Its antigen is undetermined. Sequences were obtained from PBMCs. The TCR comes from a woman aged 55-69 years in good health. V usage is TRBV4-3 and J usage is TRBJ2-2, with a tentative D call TRBD1 (6 bases). CDR3 region: CASSQEGRGRTGELFF. In nucleotides, the CDR3 is TGCGCCAGCAGCCAAGAAGGCAGGGGCCGTACCGGGGAGCTGTTTTTT.